These T cell receptor beta chains were read from a single sample in a study of blood T cells in healthy people across ages. Via MiXCR, TCRdb re-called the 5' RACE reads, giving one row per CDR3 protein. The sample carries 1.8 million or so distinct CDR3 sequences, around 40% recorded once. The sequenced material came from blood. The receptors stem from a human donor in good health. Both conserved end residues are part of each CDR3. The D gene is left open where the match is weak. Part of the rows lack a size; the others show once, few, many or a class for expanded clones.

d_gene	abundance	len	j_gene	v_gene	CDR3aa	CDR3nt
-	-	15	TRBJ2-4	TRBV10-3	CATAQVNDPSNEQYF	TGTGCCACCGCGCAGGTGAACGACCCAAGTAATGAGCAGTACTTC
-	-	13	TRBJ1-6	TRBV20-1	CSASGTTVDPLHF	TGCAGTGCTTCCGGGACGACGGTGGACCCCCTCCACTTT
-	-	13	TRBJ1-4	TRBV5-1	CASSLVPDEKLFF	TGCGCCAGCAGCTTGGTGCCGGACGAAAAACTGTTTTTT
-	many	20	TRBJ1-5	TRBV4-1	CASSQDTARDSGVSNQPQHF	TGCGCCAGCAGCCAAGATACCGCCCGAGACTCAGGGGTCAGCAATCAGCCCCAGCATTTT
-	few	12	TRBJ2-1	TRBV20-1	CSAHSTVHEQFF	TGCAGTGCTCATTCGACCGTACATGAGCAGTTCTTC
TRBD1	-	13	TRBJ1-6	TRBV7-9	CASLQGFGSPLHF	TGTGCTTCTCTACAGGGGTTTGGCTCACCCCTCCACTTT
-	-	14	TRBJ1-2	TRBV5-8	CASSLTNRLYGYTF	TGTGCCAGCAGCTTGACGAACAGACTCTATGGCTACACCTTC
-	-	16	TRBJ2-1	TRBV11-1	CASSLNRRRGADEQFF	TGTGCCAGCAGCTTAAACAGACGACGGGGGGCCGATGAGCAGTTCTTC
-	-	14	TRBJ2-7	TRBV24-1	CATSAAGVSYEQYF	TGTGCCACCAGCGCGGCAGGGGTTTCCTACGAGCAGTACTTC
-	-	16	TRBJ2-5	TRBV28	CASRALGRGGGETQYF	TGTGCCAGCAGAGCCCTAGGTCGAGGGGGAGGTGAGACCCAGTACTTC
-	few	16	TRBJ1-4	TRBV5-1	CASSLWASATNEKLFF	TGCGCCAGCAGCTTGTGGGCCAGTGCAACTAATGAAAAACTGTTTTTT
-	-	13	TRBJ2-1	TRBV24-1	CATSAPGVGEQFF	TGTGCCACCAGTGCCCCCGGGGTGGGGGAGCAGTTCTTC
-	-	14	TRBJ1-4	TRBV12-3/TRBV12-4	CASSLDRPNEKRFF	TGTGCCAGCAGTTTGGACCGACCTAATGAAAAACGGTTTTTT
-	-	15	TRBJ2-3	TRBV11-2	CASSYYRDGTDTQYF	TGTGCCAGCAGCTACTACAGGGATGGCACAGATACGCAGTATTTT
-	many	14	TRBJ1-2	TRBV7-3	CASSSTPALGGYTF	TGTGCCAGCAGCTCTACTCCCGCCCTGGGCGGCTACACCTTC
-	-	14	TRBJ1-5	TRBV15	CATLHRARGRPQHF	TGTGCCACCCTACACCGGGCCCGAGGGCGGCCCCAGCATTTT
TRBD2	-	16	TRBJ2-7	TRBV5-1	CASSSASSSGFYEQYF	TGCGCCAGCAGCTCGGCTAGTTCTAGCGGATTCTACGAGCAGTACTTC
TRBD1	-	15	TRBJ2-7	TRBV28	CASSLGGTGSNEQYF	TGTGCCAGCAGTTTGGGGGGGACAGGGAGCAACGAGCAGTACTTC
-	-	14	TRBJ2-5	TRBV2	CASSDRELQETQYF	TGTGCCAGCAGTGACAGGGAACTCCAAGAGACCCAGTACTTC
-	few	12	TRBJ2-7	TRBV6-2/TRBV6-3	CASSPGFDEQYF	TGTGCCAGCAGCCCAGGGTTCGACGAGCAGTACTTC
TRBD1	-	17	TRBJ2-7	TRBV7-9	CASSLTQHRGQLYEQYF	TGTGCCAGCAGCTTAACTCAACACCGGGGACAGTTGTACGAGCAGTACTTC
-	few	15	TRBJ2-1	TRBV29-1	CSVEGLRGGAYEQFF	TGCAGCGTTGAAGGCTTAAGAGGGGGAGCCTATGAGCAGTTCTTC
TRBD2	-	13	TRBJ2-3	TRBV28	CASTGGARDTQYF	TGTGCCAGCACCGGGGGGGCACGGGATACGCAGTATTTT
-	-	11	TRBJ2-7	TRBV6-1	CASSEVSGRYF	TGTGCCAGCAGTGAAGTGTCGGGCAGGTACTTC
-	few	15	TRBJ2-7	TRBV5-6	CASSLVATSSYEQYF	TGTGCCAGCAGCTTGGTGGCAACTTCCTCCTACGAGCAGTACTTC
TRBD2	many	15	TRBJ2-1	TRBV7-2	CASSPQRGASNEQFF	TGTGCCAGCAGCCCCCAGCGGGGGGCCTCTAATGAGCAGTTCTTC
-	-	13	TRBJ1-5	TRBV20-1	CSARRDSNQPQHF	TGCAGTGCTAGACGGGATAGCAATCAGCCCCAGCATTTT
-	few	15	TRBJ1-2	TRBV20-1	CSAGVSGTLEDGYTF	TGCAGTGCTGGGGTCTCCGGGACCCTTGAGGATGGCTACACCTTC
TRBD1	-	14	TRBJ1-6	TRBV27	CASTWDRENSPLHF	TGTGCCAGCACATGGGACAGGGAAAATTCACCCCTCCACTTT
-	-	15	TRBJ2-1	TRBV18	CASSSRTGRDNEQFF	TGTGCCAGCTCATCCAGGACGGGACGGGACAATGAGCAGTTCTTC
-	few	15	TRBJ2-5	TRBV29-1	CSVVKQRTILETQYF	TGCAGCGTTGTGAAACAGCGAACCATCCTTGAGACCCAGTACTTC
-	-	13	TRBJ1-1	TRBV10-3	CAIRQGPNTEAFF	TGTGCCATCAGGCAGGGCCCGAACACTGAAGCTTTCTTT
TRBD1	-	15	TRBJ1-2	TRBV5-5	CASSRTTGDGDGYTF	TGTGCCAGCAGCCGCACGACAGGGGATGGGGATGGCTACACCTTC
-	many	15	TRBJ2-1	TRBV4-3	CASSQDGGPYNEQFF	TGTGCCAGCAGCCAAGACGGGGGACCCTACAATGAGCAGTTCTTC
-	-	15	TRBJ1-2	TRBV4-3	CASGQVWGGSYGYTF	TGCGCCAGCGGCCAAGTATGGGGAGGGTCCTATGGCTACACCTTC
-	-	14	TRBJ1-6	TRBV10-3	CAISAGGRHSPPHF	TGTGCCATCAGTGCGGGAGGGAGACATTCACCCCCCCACTTT
-	few	15	TRBJ1-2	TRBV20-1	CSARVRRGGSYGYTF	TGCAGTGCTAGAGTCCGCAGGGGCGGAAGCTATGGCTACACCTTC
TRBD2	-	18	TRBJ2-7	TRBV20-1	CSARGLGTSGRASYEQYF	TGCAGTGCGCGAGGCCTTGGGACTAGCGGGAGGGCCTCCTACGAGCAGTACTTC
-	-	13	TRBJ2-1	TRBV24-1	CATEGAQGYEQFF	TGTGCCACGGAGGGGGCGCAGGGCTACGAGCAGTTCTTC
TRBD1	-	15	TRBJ2-3	TRBV25-1	CASSELQGARDTQYF	TGTGCCAGCAGTGAATTGCAGGGGGCCCGAGATACGCAGTATTTT
-	-	16	TRBJ2-1	TRBV28	CASSLVGRSSYNEQFF	TGTGCCAGCAGTTTAGTGGGGAGGAGCTCCTACAATGAGCAGTTCTTC
TRBD1	-	16	TRBJ2-7	TRBV28	CASSPLTGGMEREQYF	TGTGCCAGCAGCCCCTTGACAGGGGGCATGGAAAGGGAGCAGTACTTC
TRBD1	-	16	TRBJ1-1	TRBV6-1	CASSEGWGQPNTEAFF	TGTGCCAGCAGTGAAGGTTGGGGACAGCCTAACACTGAAGCTTTCTTT
-	few	16	TRBJ2-1	TRBV4-2	CASSQGGWGERVEQFF	TGTGCCAGCAGCCAAGGCGGTTGGGGGGAAAGGGTTGAGCAGTTCTTC
TRBD1	few	12	TRBJ1-1	TRBV29-1	CSVEGGQVGAFF	TGCAGCGTTGAGGGAGGACAGGTGGGAGCTTTCTTT
TRBD1	-	14	TRBJ2-3	TRBV24-1	CATSRTGSTDTQYF	TGTGCCACCAGCCGGACAGGGAGCACAGATACGCAGTATTTT
-	many	14	TRBJ2-2	TRBV7-9	CASSLNPNTGELFF	TGTGCCAGCAGCTTAAACCCGAACACCGGGGAGCTGTTTTTT
-	-	12	TRBJ1-1	TRBV29-1	CSVGVESTEAFF	TGCAGCGTAGGTGTAGAAAGCACTGAAGCTTTCTTT
TRBD2	-	18	TRBJ2-3	TRBV9	CASRTGTSGGADTDTQYF	TGTGCCAGCAGGACCGGGACTAGCGGGGGGGCCGACACAGATACGCAGTATTTT
-	-	13	TRBJ2-7	TRBV6-6	CASSYSLTEEQYF	TGTGCCAGCAGTTACTCCCTGACGGAAGAGCAGTACTTC
-	few	22	TRBJ2-4	TRBV9	CASSPILTGFCPLKLAKNIQYF	TGTGCCAGCAGCCCGATCCTAACAGGTTTTTGTCCCCTTAAACTAGCCAAAAACATTCAGTACTTC
-	-	14	TRBJ2-1	TRBV4-3	CASSQDLRLGEQFF	TGCGCCAGCAGCCAAGATTTAAGGCTGGGTGAGCAGTTCTTC